This T cell receptor beta chain derives from a study of blood T cell repertoires in COVID-19. Study-level information: Acute-phase and convalescent COVID-19 samples originated in the United States, Italy and Spain. The analysed material was cDNA or gDNA that came from T cells, B-cell-depleted T cells, or PBMCs.

In the original workflow: Estimates of nucleated cell counts were drawn from the amplification of reference gene primers. Sequencing used immunoSEQ multiplex PCR; TCRdb keeps in-frame clones, though not all of them. V and J calls and clone size follow that table, whereas D and trimming were derived from the DNA. The table has about 80,000 clones, 60% to 85% seen once. The CDR3 loop spans 15 amino acids. Germline V lookup: CDR1 SNHLY, CDR2 FYNNEI. Trimming removed 3 bases from V and 6 bases from J, with 17 bases in between. The sequenced sample consisted of peripheral blood. The chain carries TRBV2 and TRBJ1-1; maybe TRBD1 (5 bases). The receptor's source is a human donor in a cohort sampled during active COVID-19. CDR3 sequence reads: CASSDEGLVDAEAFF. The CDR3 nucleotides read TGTGCCAGCAGTGATGAGGGACTTGTGGACGCTGAAGCTTTCTTT.